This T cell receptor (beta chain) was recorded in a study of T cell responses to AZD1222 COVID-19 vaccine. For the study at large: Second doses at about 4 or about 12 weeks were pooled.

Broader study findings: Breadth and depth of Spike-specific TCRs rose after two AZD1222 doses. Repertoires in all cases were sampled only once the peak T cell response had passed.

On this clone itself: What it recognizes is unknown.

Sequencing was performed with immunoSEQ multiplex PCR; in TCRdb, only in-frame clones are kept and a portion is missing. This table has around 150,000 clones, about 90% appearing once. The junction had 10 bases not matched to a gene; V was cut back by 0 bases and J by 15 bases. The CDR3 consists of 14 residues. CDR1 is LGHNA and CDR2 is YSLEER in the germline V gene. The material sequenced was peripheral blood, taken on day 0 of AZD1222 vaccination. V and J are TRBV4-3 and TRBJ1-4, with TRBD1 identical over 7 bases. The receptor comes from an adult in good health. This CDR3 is CASSQETGVEEVFF. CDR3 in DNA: TGCGCCAGCAGCCAAGAAACAGGGGTAGAAGAGGTGTTTTTT.